These 23 T cell receptor beta chains share one sample of origin, sequenced in a study of cytomegalovirus exposure and HLA in healthy donors. TCRdb's copy holds only in-frame clones and misses some; the assay was immunoSEQ multiplex PCR. The sample has 50,000 to 65,000 clones, 89% seen once. The sequencing sample was made of PBMCs. These receptors originate from a woman aged 18-35 years in good health and CMV-seronegative.

The V gene is TRBV28, the J gene TRBJ2-7, with 11 bases fitting TRBD2. The V and J ends lost 3 bases and 1 base, in that order; junction bases with no gene match: 11. The CDR3 spans 18 residues. Germline V lookup: CDR1 MDHEN, CDR2 SYDVKM. Here the CDR3 DNA reads TGTGCCAGCAGTTTCCAATGGACTAGCGGGTCCCCGTCCTACGAGCAGTACTTC. This translates into CASSFQWTSGSPSYEQYF.

This clone was recorded only once. In DNA form, the CDR3 reads TGTGCCAGCAGCCTAGCGGGTGGGACCTACGAGCAGTACTTC. Translation: CASSLAGGTYEQYF. The genes are TRBV5-6 and TRBJ2-7, with 8 positions matching TRBD2. Germline V lookup: CDR1 SGHDT, CDR2 YYEEEE. This CDR3 has 14 residues. V was clipped by 4 bases and J by 2 bases; unmatched bases: 5.

This clone was seen just once. The chain joins TRBV5-6 to TRBJ2-3, with TRBD1 matching 7 bases. Trimming at V came to 0 bases and at J to 7 bases, leaving 11 bases not matched to a gene. Germline CDR1 reads SGHDT; CDR2 reads YYEEEE. The CDR3 is 16 residues long. This CDR3 reads CASSLALGQVPHTQYF. CDR3 in DNA: TGTGCCAGCAGCTTGGCGCTTGGACAGGTCCCCCATACGCAGTATTTT.

V gene TRBV18 combines with J gene TRBJ1-3; 7 bases match TRBD1. V lost 2 bases, J lost 2 bases, and 3 bases stayed unmatched. The germline gives CDR1 KGHSH, CDR2 LQKENI. There are 15 residues in the CDR3. The CDR3 bases are TGTGCCAGCTCACCATCCAGGGGGGCTGGAAACACCATATATTTT. It specifies CASSPSRGAGNTIYF.

This chain links TRBV5-4 with TRBJ2-7; D is perhaps TRBD2 (6 bases). The CDR3 runs 13 residues. Germline V CDR1 and CDR2: SGHNT, YYREEE (reference sequence). V lost 3 bases, J lost 5 bases, and 12 bases lay in between. The CDR3 spells CASSSRDSNEQYF. The CDR3 DNA reads TGTGCCAGCAGCTCCCGGGACTCTAACGAGCAGTACTTC.

The rearrangement joins TRBV28 to TRBJ2-2; a possible D gene is TRBD1 (6 bases). The germline CDR1 and CDR2 sequences are MDHEN and SYDVKM. The CDR3 totals 14 residues. V was clipped by 6 bases and J by 6 bases, with 14 bases between them. CDR3 nucleotides: TGTGCCAGCAGCCCTCCACAGGGAGCCGGGGAGCTGTTTTTT. Amino acid sequence: CASSPPQGAGELFF.

The rearrangement uses TRBV18 and TRBJ2-5; tentative D call: TRBD1 (6 bases). This CDR3 comprises 13 residues. Germline values: CDR1 KGHSH, CDR2 LQKENI. Trimming removed 4 bases at V and 5 bases at J, with 11 bases between. CDR3 residues: CASSLSRGETQYF. The DNA for the CDR3 is TGTGCCAGCTCACTCTCGAGGGGGGAGACCCAGTACTTC. The full variable domain, in which reference TRBV18 and TRBJ2-5 provide the parts outside the CDR3, is NAGVMQNPRHLVRRRGQEARLRCSPMKGHSHVYWYRQLPEEGLKFMVYLQKENIIDESGMPKERFSAEFPKEGPSILRIQQVVRGDSAAYFCASSLSRGETQYFGPGTRLLVL.

The chain has TRBV29-1 and TRBJ2-3; 8 bases fit TRBD2. J was trimmed by 2 bases and V by 4 bases; bases with no gene match: 5. Germline V gene sequence: CDR1 SQVTM, CDR2 ANQGSEA. The CDR3 consists of 14 residues. The CDR3 DNA follows: TGCAGCGTTGTAGCGGGGTTTTTCACAGATACGCAGTATTTT. This encodes CSVVAGFFTDTQYF.

This clone has only one observation. V is TRBV18 and J is TRBJ2-3; 7 bases fit TRBD2. The CDR3 runs 15 residues. The germline V gene has CDR1 KGHSH and CDR2 LQKENI. J gave up 0 bases and V 5 bases, and 5 bases lay outside the gene matches. CDR3 sequence reads: CASSWRESSTDTQYF. Written as DNA, the CDR3 is TGTGCCAGCTCATGGCGGGAGAGTAGCACAGATACGCAGTATTTT. The full variable domain, in which reference TRBV18 and TRBJ2-3 provide the parts outside the CDR3, is NAGVMQNPRHLVRRRGQEARLRCSPMKGHSHVYWYRQLPEEGLKFMVYLQKENIIDESGMPKERFSAEFPKEGPSILRIQQVVRGDSAAYFCASSWRESSTDTQYFGPGTRLTVL.

This rearrangement joins TRBV30 to TRBJ1-1, with TRBD1 matching over 8 bases. The V gene's germline CDR1 is GTSNPN and CDR2 SVGIG (reference sequence). Unmatched junction bases numbered 2, after V lost 5 bases and J lost 0 bases. This CDR3 has 13 amino acids. CDR3 sequence (DNA): TGTGCCTGGGGACAGGGTCTGAACACTGAAGCTTTCTTT. This codes for CAWGQGLNTEAFF. The whole variable domain, filled in from reference TRBV30 and TRBJ1-1, reads SQTIHQWPATLVQPVGSPLSLECTVEGTSNPNLYWYRQAAGRGLQLLFYSVGIGQISSEVPQNLSASRPQDRQFILSSKKLLLSDSGFYLCAWGQGLNTEAFFGQGTRLTVV.

The CDR3 protein is CASSLGAGGLVHKGYTF. CDR3 DNA sequence: TGTGCCAGCAGCCTAGGGGCCGGGGGACTAGTGCACAAAGGCTACACCTTC. This chain uses TRBV7-8 with TRBJ1-2; maybe TRBD1 (5 bases). V was cut by 5 bases and J by 8 bases, with 27 bases left in between. The CDR3 sequence is 17 residues long. CDR1 is SGHVS, CDR2 FQNEAQ, per germline.

The chain has TRBV6-5 and TRBJ2-1; D is unclear. Germline CDR1 is MNHEY and CDR2 is SVGAGI. The V end was cut by 6 bases, the J end by 0 bases, with 9 bases between. This CDR3 has 14 amino acids. The CDR3: CASSLYSSYNEQFF. The CDR3, as DNA: TGTGCCAGCAGCCTATACAGCTCCTACAATGAGCAGTTCTTC.

The chain uses TRBV7-2 and TRBJ2-1; 16 bases match TRBD2. This CDR3 region has 18 residues. Losses at the gene ends were 6 bases for V and 7 bases for J; bases not matched to a gene: 12. Germline V gene lookup returns CDR1 SGHTA and CDR2 FQGNSA. The CDR3 DNA follows: TGTGCCAGCAGTTCCTCCGGGACTAGCGGGGGGGCCGGGAATGAGCAGTTCTTC. This sequence encodes CASSSSGTSGGAGNEQFF. Complete variable domain (other parts from reference TRBV7-2 and TRBJ2-1): GAGVSQSPSNKVTEKGKDVELRCDPISGHTALYWYRQSLGQGLEFLIYFQGNSAPDKSGLPSDRFSAERTGGSVSTLTIQRTQQEDSAVYLCASSSSGTSGGAGNEQFFGPGTRLTVL.

The gene calls are TRBV9 and TRBJ1-1; the D gene is possibly TRBD1 (5 bases). Trimming pared 0 bases from V and 6 bases from J, leaving 9 bases between. The CDR3 length is 13 residues. CDR1 and CDR2 from the germline V gene are SGDLS and YYNGEE. The CDR3 protein is CASSVEGAAEAFF. In nucleotides, the CDR3 is TGTGCCAGCAGCGTAGAAGGGGCAGCTGAAGCTTTCTTT. Full variable domain (rest looked up from reference TRBV9 and TRBJ1-1): DSGVTQTPKHLITATGQRVTLRCSPRSGDLSVYWYQQSLDQGLQFLIQYYNGEERAKGNILERFSAQQFPDLHSELNLSSLELGDSALYFCASSVEGAAEAFFGQGTRLTVV.

This chain connects TRBV5-1 to TRBJ1-2, with TRBD1 identical over 12 bases. This CDR3 spans 17 amino acids. The V segment lost 3 bases and the J segment 5 bases; nucleotides outside the gene matches: 11. Per the germline V gene, CDR1 is SGHRS and CDR2 is YFSETQ. CDR3 DNA: TGCGCCAGCAGCTCCTCCGGGACAGGGGGCGTTGTTTATGGCTACACCTTC. Its translation: CASSSSGTGGVVYGYTF.

The rearrangement links TRBV30 to TRBJ2-7, with D tentatively TRBD2 (6 bases). V was trimmed by 3 bases and J by 7 bases, leaving 16 bases between them. Germline V gene lookup returns CDR1 GTSNPN and CDR2 SVGIG (reference sequence). The CDR3 length is 13 residues. In DNA, the CDR3 is TGTGCCTGGAGCGCCGGGACTCTCCCGGAGCAGTACTTC. Translation: CAWSAGTLPEQYF.

This chain joins TRBV9 and TRBJ2-5, with 8 bases matching TRBD2. CDR3 length: 16 residues. With V trimmed by 3 bases and J by 5 bases, 12 bases remained unmatched. CDR1 is SGDLS, CDR2 YYNGEE, per germline. Here the CDR3 reads CASSGRLSGGSETQYF. The CDR3 region has the DNA TGTGCCAGCAGCGGACGTTTAAGCGGGGGAAGTGAGACCCAGTACTTC.

The V and J genes are TRBV7-2 and TRBJ1-3, with D possibly matching TRBD1 (6 bases). Germline CDR1 and CDR2: SGHTA and FQGNSA. CDR3 length equals 14 residues. V was shortened by 6 bases and J by 1 base, with 10 bases between the two germline ends. The CDR3 spells CASRSGVSGNTIYF. For the CDR3, the DNA is TGTGCCAGCAGGTCAGGGGTTTCTGGAAACACCATATATTTT. Variable domain in full (rest from reference TRBV7-2 and TRBJ1-3): GAGVSQSPSNKVTEKGKDVELRCDPISGHTALYWYRQSLGQGLEFLIYFQGNSAPDKSGLPSDRFSAERTGGSVSTLTIQRTQQEDSAVYLCASRSGVSGNTIYFGEGSWLTVV.

The chain employs TRBV5-1 and TRBJ2-7; 7 nucleotides match TRBD1. The CDR3 runs to 14 residues. With 3 bases clipped from V and 5 bases from J, the junction kept 8 bases outside the gene matches. Germline CDR1 is SGHRS and CDR2 is YFSETQ. CDR3 in DNA: TGCGCCAGCAGCTCCCAACTAACAGGGGACGAGCAGTACTTC. Its protein product is CASSSQLTGDEQYF.

This chain uses TRBV20-1 with TRBJ2-7; D unresolved. CDR1 DFQATT and CDR2 SNEGSKA come from the germline V gene (reference sequence). CDR3 size: 11 residues. Between the trimmed V and J ends, which lost 5 bases and 3 bases, there was a span of 8 bases. DNA for the CDR3: TGCAGTGCTGCCCCTATCTACGAGCAGTACTTC. Its translation is CSAAPIYEQYF.

The V gene is TRBV10-2, the J gene TRBJ1-4, with D perhaps matching TRBD1 (5 bases). CDR1 WSHSY and CDR2 SAAADI come from the germline V gene. CDR3 length equals 13 residues. The V gene lost 4 bases and the J gene lost 4 bases, with 7 bases spanning the gap. The CDR3 bases are TGCGCCAGCAGTGTGGGGGGTAATGAAAAACTGTTTTTT. Its protein product is CASSVGGNEKLFF.

The chain links TRBV5-1 to TRBJ2-5; D is undetermined. The CDR3 runs 12 residues. CDR1 SGHRS and CDR2 YFSETQ come from the germline V gene. Trimming took 3 bases from V and 2 from J, leaving 5 bases between them. The CDR3 loop is CASSYTQETQYF. The CDR3, as DNA: TGCGCCAGCAGCTACACACAAGAGACCCAGTACTTC. Complete variable domain (other parts from reference TRBV5-1 and TRBJ2-5): KAGVTQTPRYLIKTRGQQVTLSCSPISGHRSVSWYQQTPGQGLQFLFEYFSETQRNKGNFPGRFSGRQFSNSRSEMNVSTLELGDSALYLCASSYTQETQYFGPGTRLLVL.

V and J are TRBV5-4 and TRBJ2-5, with a possible D match to TRBD1 (5 bases). Looked up from germline, CDR1 is SGHNT and CDR2 is YYREEE (reference sequence). This CDR3 spans 14 amino acids. The V end lost 1 base, the J end lost 2 bases, and 9 bases lay between the germline ends. CDR3 loop: CASSLQGGQETQYF. CDR3 DNA: TGTGCCAGCAGCTTGCAGGGCGGACAAGAGACCCAGTACTTC.